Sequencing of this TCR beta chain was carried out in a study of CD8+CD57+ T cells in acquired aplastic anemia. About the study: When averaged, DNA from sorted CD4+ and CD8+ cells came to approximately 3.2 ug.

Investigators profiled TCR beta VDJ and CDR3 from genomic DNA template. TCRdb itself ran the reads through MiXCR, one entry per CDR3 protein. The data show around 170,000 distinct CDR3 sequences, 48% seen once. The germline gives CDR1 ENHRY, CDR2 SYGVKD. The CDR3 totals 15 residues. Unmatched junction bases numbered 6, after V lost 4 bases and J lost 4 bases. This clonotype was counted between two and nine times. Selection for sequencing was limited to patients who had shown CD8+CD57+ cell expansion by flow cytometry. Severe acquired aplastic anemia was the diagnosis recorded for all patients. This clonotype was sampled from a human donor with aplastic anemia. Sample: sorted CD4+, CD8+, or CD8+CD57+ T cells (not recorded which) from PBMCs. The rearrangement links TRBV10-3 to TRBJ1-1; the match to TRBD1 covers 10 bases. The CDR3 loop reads CAISASGTGVTEAFF. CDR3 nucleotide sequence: TGTGCCATCAGTGCATCCGGGACAGGGGTCACTGAAGCTTTCTTT.